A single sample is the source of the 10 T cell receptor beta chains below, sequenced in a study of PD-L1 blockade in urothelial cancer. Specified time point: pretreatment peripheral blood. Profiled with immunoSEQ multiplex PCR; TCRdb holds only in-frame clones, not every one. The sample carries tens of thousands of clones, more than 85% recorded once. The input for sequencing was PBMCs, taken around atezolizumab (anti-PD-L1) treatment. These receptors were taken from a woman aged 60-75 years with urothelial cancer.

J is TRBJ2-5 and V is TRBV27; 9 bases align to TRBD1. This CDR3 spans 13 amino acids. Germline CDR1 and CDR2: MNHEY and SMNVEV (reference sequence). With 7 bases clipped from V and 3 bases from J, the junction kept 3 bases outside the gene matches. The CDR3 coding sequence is TGTGCCAGCACCAGGGACAGGGAAGAGACCCAGTACTTC. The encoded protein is CASTRDREETQYF.

CDR3 coding DNA: TGTGCCAGCAGTGATTGGGCCAGGGGGTCGGATGAGCAGTTCTTC. It specifies CASSDWARGSDEQFF. The chain employs TRBV6-1 and TRBJ2-1; 7 nucleotides line up with TRBD1. The CDR3 covers 15 residues. Germline trimming cut 3 bases from V and 8 bases from J; bases unmatched to any gene: 10. CDR1 is MNHNS, CDR2 SASEGT, per germline.

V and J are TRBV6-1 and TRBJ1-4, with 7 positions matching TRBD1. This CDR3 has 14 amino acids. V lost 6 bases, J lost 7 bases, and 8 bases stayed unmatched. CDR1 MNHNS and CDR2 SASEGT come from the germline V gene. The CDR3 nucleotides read TGTGCCAGCAGGAAAGGGGGCTCGGCTGAAAAACTGTTTTTT. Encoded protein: CASRKGGSAEKLFF.

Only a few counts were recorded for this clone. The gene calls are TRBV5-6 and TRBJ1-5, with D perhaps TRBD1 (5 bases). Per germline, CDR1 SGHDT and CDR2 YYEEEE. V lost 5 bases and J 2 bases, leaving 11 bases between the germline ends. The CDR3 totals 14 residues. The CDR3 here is CASSWGVGNQPQHF. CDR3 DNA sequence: TGTGCCAGCAGTTGGGGGGTAGGCAATCAGCCCCAGCATTTT.

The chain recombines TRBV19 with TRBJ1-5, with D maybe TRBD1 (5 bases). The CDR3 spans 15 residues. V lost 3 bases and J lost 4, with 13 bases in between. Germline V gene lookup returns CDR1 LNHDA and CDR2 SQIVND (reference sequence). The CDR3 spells CASSMRRVENQPQHF. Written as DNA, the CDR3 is TGTGCCAGTAGTATGCGCAGGGTCGAGAATCAGCCCCAGCATTTT.

CDR3 bases: TGTGCCAGCAGTTACGGGGACACGAACACCGGGGAGCTGTTTTTT. Residues: CASSYGDTNTGELFF. The V and J genes are TRBV6-5 and TRBJ2-2; TRBD1 might be the D (6 bases). The length of the CDR3 is 15 residues. Germline values: CDR1 MNHEY, CDR2 SVGAGI. Trimming left V 2 bases short and J 0 bases short, with 7 bases between.

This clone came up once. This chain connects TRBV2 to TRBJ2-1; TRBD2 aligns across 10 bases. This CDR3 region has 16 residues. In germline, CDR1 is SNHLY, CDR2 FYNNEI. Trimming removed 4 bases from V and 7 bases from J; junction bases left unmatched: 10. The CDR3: CASSVEGLAGVNEQFF. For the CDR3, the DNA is TGTGCCAGCAGTGTGGAAGGGCTAGCGGGAGTGAATGAGCAGTTCTTC.

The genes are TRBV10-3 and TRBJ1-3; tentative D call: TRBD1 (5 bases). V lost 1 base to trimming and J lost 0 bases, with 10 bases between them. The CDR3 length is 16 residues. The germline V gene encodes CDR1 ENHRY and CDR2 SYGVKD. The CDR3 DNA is TGTGCCATCAGTGAGTTGGACACTAACTCTGGAAACACCATATATTTT. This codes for CAISELDTNSGNTIYF.

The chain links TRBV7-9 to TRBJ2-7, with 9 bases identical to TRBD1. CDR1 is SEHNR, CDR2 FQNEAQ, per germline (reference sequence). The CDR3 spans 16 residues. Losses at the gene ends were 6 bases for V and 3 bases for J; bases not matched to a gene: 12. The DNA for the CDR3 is TGTGCCAGCAGTCACCAGCCGGGACAGGGAGTCTACGAGCAGTACTTC. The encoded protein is CASSHQPGQGVYEQYF.

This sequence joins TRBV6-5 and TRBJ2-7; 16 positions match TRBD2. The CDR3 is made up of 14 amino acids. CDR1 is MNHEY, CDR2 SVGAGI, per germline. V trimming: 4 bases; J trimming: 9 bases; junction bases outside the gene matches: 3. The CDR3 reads CASSSGTSGRGQYF. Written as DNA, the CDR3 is TGTGCCAGCAGTTCCGGGACTAGCGGGAGGGGGCAGTACTTC.